This T cell receptor (beta chain) stems from a study of T cell repertoires in cytomegalovirus infection. In TCRdb, the reads were re-called with MiXCR into one record per CDR3 protein. This table has 250,000 to 300,000 distinct CDR3 sequences, about 20% appearing once. The germline V gene has CDR1 LNHDA and CDR2 SQIVND (reference sequence). This CDR3 comprises 15 residues. The V end was cut by 5 bases, the J end by 8 bases, with 21 bases between. Comment on this clonotype: Its antigen is currently unknown.

The J gene is TRBJ1-2, the V gene TRBV19; tentative D call: TRBD1 (6 bases). The origin of this receptor is a human donor in good health (CMV status not recorded). Some clones in this sample may be carry-over from other donors' samples. This material consisted of cultured PBMCs, taken from culture after CMV antigen stimulation. The CDR3 reads CASSHPGHLVRGYTF. The CDR3 DNA reads TGTGCCAGTAGTCATCCGGGACACCTCGTGAGGGGCTACACCTTC.